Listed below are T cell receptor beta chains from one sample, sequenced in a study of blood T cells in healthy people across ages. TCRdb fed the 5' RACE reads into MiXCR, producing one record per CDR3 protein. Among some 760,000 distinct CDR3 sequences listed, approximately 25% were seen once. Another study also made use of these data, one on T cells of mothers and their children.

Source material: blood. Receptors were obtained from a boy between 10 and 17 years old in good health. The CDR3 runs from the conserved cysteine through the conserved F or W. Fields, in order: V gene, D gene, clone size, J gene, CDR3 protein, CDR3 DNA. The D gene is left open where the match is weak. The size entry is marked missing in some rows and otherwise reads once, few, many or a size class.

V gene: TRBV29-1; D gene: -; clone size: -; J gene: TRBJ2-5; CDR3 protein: CSVEVGEETQYF; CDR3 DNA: TGCAGCGTTGAGGTGGGGGAAGAGACCCAGTACTTC
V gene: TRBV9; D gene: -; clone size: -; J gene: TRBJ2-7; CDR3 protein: CASSIKGGAFSSYEQYF; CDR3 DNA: TGTGCCAGCAGCATAAAAGGGGGGGCTTTCAGCTCCTACGAGCAGTACTTC
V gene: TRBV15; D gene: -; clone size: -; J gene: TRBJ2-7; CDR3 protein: CATSREFGIYEQYF; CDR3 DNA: TGTGCCACCAGCAGAGAGTTTGGGATCTACGAGCAGTACTTC
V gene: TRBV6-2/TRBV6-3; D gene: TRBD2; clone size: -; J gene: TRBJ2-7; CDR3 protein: CASSSSSGAIYEQYF; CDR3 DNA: TGTGCCAGCAGTTCGTCTAGCGGGGCCATCTACGAGCAGTACTTC
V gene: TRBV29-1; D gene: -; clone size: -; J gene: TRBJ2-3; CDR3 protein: CSVVPRFTDTQYF; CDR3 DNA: TGCAGCGTTGTCCCCAGGTTCACAGATACGCAGTATTTT
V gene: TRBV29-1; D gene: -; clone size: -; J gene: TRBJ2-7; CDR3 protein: CSVAAQLTYEQYF; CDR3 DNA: TGCAGCGTTGCCGCTCAGTTAACCTACGAGCAGTACTTC
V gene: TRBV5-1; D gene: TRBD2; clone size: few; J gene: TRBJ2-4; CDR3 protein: CASSPVGGGANNIQYF; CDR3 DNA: TGCGCCAGCAGCCCCGTCGGCGGGGGGGCCAATAACATTCAGTACTTC
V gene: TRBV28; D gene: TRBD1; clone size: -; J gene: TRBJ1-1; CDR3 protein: CASSFLDRGLVNTEAFF; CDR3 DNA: TGTGCCAGCAGTTTCCTGGACAGGGGTTTAGTGAACACTGAAGCTTTCTTT
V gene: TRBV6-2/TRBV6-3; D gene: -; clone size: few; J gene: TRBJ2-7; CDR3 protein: CASSLWTRPVQYF; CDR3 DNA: TGTGCCAGCAGCTTATGGACCAGGCCAGTGCAGTACTTC
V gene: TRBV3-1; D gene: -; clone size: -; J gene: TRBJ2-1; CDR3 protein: CASSPGHIYNEQFF; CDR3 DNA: TGTGCCAGCAGCCCGGGACACATATACAATGAGCAGTTCTTC
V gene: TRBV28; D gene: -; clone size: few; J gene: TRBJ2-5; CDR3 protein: CASSFSTQTQCF; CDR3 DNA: TGTGCCAGCAGTTTTTCCACCCAGACCCAGTGCTTC
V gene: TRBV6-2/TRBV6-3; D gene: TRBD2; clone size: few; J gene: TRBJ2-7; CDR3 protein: CASSYGGREYEQYF; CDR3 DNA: TGTGCCAGCAGTTACGGCGGGAGGGAATACGAGCAGTACTTC
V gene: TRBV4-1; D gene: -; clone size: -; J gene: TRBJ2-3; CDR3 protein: CASSPQGAEDTQYF; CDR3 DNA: TGCGCCAGCAGCCCGCAGGGAGCTGAAGATACGCAGTATTTT
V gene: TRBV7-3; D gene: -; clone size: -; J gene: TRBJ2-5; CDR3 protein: CASSKGPEGETQYF; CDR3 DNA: TGTGCCAGCAGCAAGGGACCTGAGGGAGAGACCCAGTACTTC
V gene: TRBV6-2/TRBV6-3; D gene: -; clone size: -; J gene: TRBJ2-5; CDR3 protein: CASRDSPFGDWEYF; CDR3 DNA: TGTGCCAGCAGAGACTCCCCGTTCGGGGACTGGGAGTACTTC
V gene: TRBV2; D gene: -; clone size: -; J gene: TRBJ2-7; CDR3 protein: CASSPGRGAF; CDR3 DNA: TGTGCCAGCAGCCCGGGACGGGGGGCTTTC
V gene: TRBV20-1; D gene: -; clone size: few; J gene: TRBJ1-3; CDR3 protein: CSARDPTGNTIYF; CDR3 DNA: TGCAGTGCTAGAGACCCTACTGGAAACACCATATATTTT
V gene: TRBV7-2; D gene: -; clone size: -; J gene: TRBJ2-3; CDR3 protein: CASSSRLSTDTQYF; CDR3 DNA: TGTGCCAGCAGTTCCAGGCTCAGCACAGATACGCAGTATTTT